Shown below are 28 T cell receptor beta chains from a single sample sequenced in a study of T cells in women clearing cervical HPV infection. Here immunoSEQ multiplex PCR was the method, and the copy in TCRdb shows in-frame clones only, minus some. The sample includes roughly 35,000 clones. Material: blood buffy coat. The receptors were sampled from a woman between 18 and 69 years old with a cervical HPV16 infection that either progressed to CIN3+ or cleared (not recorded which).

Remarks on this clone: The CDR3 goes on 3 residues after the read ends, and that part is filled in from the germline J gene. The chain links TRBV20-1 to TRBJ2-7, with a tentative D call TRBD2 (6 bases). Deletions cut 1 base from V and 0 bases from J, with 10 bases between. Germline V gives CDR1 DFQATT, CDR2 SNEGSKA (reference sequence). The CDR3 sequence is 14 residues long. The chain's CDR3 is CSARVAASSYEQYF. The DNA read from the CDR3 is TGCAGTGCTAGAGTAGCGGCGAGCTCCTACGAG.

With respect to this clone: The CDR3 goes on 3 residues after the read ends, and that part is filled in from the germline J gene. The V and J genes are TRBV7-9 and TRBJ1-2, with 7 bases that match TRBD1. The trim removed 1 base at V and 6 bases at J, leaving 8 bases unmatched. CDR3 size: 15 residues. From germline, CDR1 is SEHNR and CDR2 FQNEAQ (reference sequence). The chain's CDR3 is CASSLVGGGADGYTF. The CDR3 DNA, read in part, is TGTGCCAGCAGCTTAGTGGGAGGGGGCGCGGATGGC.

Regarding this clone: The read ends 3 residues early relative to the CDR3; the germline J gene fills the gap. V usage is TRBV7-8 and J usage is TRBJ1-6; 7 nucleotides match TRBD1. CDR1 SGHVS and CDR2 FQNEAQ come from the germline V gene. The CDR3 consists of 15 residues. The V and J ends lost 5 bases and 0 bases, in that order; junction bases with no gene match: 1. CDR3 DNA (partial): TGTGCCAGCAGCCGGGACAGCTCCTATAATTCACCC. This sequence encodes CASSRDSSYNSP. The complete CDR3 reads CASSRDSSYNSPLHF.

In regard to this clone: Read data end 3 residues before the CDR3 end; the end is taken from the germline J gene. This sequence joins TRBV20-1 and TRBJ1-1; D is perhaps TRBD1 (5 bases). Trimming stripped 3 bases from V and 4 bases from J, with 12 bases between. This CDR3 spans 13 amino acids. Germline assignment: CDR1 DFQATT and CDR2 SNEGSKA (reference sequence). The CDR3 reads CSASTDRITEAFF. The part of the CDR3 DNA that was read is TGCAGTGCTAGTACCGACAGAATCACTGAA.

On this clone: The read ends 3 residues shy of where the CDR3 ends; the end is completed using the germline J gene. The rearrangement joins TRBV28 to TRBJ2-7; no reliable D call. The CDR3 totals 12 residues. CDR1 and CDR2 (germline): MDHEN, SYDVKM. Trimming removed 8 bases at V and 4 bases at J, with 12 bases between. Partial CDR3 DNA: TGTGCCAGCTCGTCATTACTTTACGAG. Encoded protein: CASSSLLYE. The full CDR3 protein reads CASSSLLYEQYF.

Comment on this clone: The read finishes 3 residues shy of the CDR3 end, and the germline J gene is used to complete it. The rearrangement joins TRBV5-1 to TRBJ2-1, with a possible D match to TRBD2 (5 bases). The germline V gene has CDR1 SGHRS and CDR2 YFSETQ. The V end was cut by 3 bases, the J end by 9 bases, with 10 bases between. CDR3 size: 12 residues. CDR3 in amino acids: CASSSSGSEQFF. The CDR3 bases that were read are TGCGCCAGCAGCTCTTCGGGGAGTGAG.

CDR3 in amino acids: CASSPPRQQANYGQYF. Partial CDR3 DNA: TGTGCCAGCTCACCACCTAGACAGCAAGCTAACTATGGT. This chain connects TRBV18 to TRBJ2-4; weak D call: TRBD1 (5 bases). The read terminates 3 residues before the CDR3 end, so the remaining end is supplied by the germline J gene. The CDR3 loop spans 16 amino acids. The germline CDR1 and CDR2 sequences are KGHSH and LQKENI.

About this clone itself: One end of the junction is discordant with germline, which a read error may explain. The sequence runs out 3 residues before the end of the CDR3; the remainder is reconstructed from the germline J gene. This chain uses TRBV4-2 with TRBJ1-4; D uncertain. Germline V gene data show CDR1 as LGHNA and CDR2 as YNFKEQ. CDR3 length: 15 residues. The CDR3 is CASSQDALISGKLFF. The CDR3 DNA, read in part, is TGCGCCAGCAGCCAAGATGCGCTTATTTCCGGAAAA.

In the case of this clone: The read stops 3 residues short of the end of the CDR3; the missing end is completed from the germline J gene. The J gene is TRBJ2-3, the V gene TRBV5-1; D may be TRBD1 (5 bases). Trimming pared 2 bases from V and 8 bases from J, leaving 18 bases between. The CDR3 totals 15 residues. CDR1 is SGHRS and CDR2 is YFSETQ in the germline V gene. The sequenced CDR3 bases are TGCGCCAGCAGCTTAGGGGTTATTGGGGATGCTACG. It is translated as CASSLGVIGDAT. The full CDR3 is CASSLGVIGDATQYF. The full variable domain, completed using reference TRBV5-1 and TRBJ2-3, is KAGVTQTPRYLIKTRGQQVTLSCSPISGHRSVSWYQQTPGQGLQFLFEYFSETQRNKGNFPGRFSGRQFSNSRSEMNVSTLELGDSALYLCASSLGVIGDATQYFGPGTRLTVL.

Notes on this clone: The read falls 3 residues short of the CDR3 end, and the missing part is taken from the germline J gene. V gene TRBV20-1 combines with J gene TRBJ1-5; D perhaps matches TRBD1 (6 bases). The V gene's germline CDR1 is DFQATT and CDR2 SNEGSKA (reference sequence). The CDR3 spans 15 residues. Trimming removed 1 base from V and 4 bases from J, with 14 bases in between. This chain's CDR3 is CSARAGAAGNQPQHF. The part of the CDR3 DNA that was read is TGCAGTGCTAGAGCAGGGGCAGCGGGGAATCAGCCC.

The sequenced part of the CDR3 DNA is TGTGCCCGGAGGACTCCCACCGGGGAG. This codes for CARRTPTGE. The full CDR3 protein is CARRTPTGELFF. The chain joins TRBV7-9 to TRBJ2-2, with a tentative D call TRBD2 (5 bases). The read stops 3 residues short of the end of the CDR3; the missing end is completed from the germline J gene. Germline V gene lookup returns CDR1 SEHNR and CDR2 FQNEAQ (reference sequence). This CDR3 contains 12 residues. Between the trimmed V and J ends, which lost 11 bases and 4 bases, there was a span of 11 bases. The full variable domain, rest sourced from reference TRBV7-9 and TRBJ2-2, is DTGVSQNPRHKITKRGQNVTFRCDPISEHNRLYWYRQTLGQGPEFLTYFQNEAQLEKSRLLSDRFSAERPKGSFSTLEIQRTEQGDSAMYLCARRTPTGELFFGEGSRLTVL.

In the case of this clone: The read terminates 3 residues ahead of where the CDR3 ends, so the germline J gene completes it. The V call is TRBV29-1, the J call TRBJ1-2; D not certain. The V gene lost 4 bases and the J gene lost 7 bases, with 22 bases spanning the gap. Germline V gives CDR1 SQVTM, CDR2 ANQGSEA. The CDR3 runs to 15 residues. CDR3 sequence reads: CSVAISAKGEGGYTF. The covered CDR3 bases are TGCAGCGTTGCAATCTCCGCCAAGGGTGAGGGTGGC.

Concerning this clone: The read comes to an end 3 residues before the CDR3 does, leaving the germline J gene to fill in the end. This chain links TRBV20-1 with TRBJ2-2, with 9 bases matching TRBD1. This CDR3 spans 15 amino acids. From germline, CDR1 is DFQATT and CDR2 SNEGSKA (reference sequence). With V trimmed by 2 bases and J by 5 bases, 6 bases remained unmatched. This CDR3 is CSARPETGGTGELFF. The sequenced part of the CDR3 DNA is TGCAGTGCTAGACCGGAGACAGGGGGAACCGGGGAG.

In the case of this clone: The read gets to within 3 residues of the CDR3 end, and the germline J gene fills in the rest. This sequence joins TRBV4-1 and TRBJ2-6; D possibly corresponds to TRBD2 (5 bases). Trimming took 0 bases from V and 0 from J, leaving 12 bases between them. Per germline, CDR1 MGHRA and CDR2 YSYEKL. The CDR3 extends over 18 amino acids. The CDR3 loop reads CASSQELRLTSGANVLTF. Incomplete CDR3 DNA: TGCGCCAGCAGCCAAGAGCTCAGACTAACCTCTGGGGCCAACGTC.

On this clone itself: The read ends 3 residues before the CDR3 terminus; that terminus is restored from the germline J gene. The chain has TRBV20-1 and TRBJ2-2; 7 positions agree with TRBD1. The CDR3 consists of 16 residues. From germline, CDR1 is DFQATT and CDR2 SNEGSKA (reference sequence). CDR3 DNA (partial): TGCAGTGCTAGAGATCCCGGAGACAGGGCCCTGAAAAAG. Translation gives CSARDPGDRALKK. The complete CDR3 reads CSARDPGDRALKKLFF.

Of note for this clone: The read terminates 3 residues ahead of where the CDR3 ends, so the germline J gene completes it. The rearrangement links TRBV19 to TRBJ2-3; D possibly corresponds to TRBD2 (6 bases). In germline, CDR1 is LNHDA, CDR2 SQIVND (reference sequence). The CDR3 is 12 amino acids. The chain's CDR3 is CASTTGGGAQYF. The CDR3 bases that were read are TGTGCCAGTACCACCGGGGGAGGTGCG. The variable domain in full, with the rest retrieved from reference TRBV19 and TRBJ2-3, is DGGITQSPKYLFRKEGQNVTLSCEQNLNHDAMYWYRQDPGQGLRLIYYSQIVNDFQKGDIAEGYSVSREKKESFPLTVTSAQKNPTAFYLCASTTGGGAQYFGPGTRLTVL.

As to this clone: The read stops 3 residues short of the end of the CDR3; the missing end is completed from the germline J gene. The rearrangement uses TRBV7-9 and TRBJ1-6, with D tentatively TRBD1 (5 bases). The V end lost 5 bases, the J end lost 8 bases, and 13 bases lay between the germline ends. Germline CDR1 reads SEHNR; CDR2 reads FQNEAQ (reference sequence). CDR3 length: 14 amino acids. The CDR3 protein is CASSLFEGHSPLHF. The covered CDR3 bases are TGTGCCAGCAGCCTCTTTGAGGGGCATTCACCC.

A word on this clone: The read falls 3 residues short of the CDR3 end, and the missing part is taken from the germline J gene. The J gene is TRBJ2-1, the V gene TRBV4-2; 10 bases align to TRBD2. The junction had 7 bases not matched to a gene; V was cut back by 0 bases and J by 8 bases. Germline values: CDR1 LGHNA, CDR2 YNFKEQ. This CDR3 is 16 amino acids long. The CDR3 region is CASSQDPAGGLYEQFF. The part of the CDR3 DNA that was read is TGTGCCAGCAGCCAAGACCCAGCGGGGGGGCTCTATGAG.

The sequenced CDR3 bases are TGCAGTGCTAATCACGGACACAATTCACCC. Encoded protein: CSANHGHNSP. The full CDR3 reads CSANHGHNSPLHF. The rearrangement uses TRBV20-1 and TRBJ1-6; maybe TRBD1 (5 bases). The read finishes 3 residues shy of the CDR3 end, and the germline J gene is used to complete it. The CDR3 extends over 13 amino acids. Germline V gene data show CDR1 as DFQATT and CDR2 as SNEGSKA (reference sequence). Trimming pared 4 bases from V and 7 bases from J, leaving 11 bases between.

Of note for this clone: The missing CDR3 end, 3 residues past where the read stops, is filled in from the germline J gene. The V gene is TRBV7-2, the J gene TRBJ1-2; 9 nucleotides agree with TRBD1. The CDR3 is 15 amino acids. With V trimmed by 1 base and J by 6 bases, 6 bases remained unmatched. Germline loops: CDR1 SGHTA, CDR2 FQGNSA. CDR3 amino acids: CASSLGGDRVHGYTF. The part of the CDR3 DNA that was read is TGTGCCAGCAGCTTAGGGGGGGACAGGGTACATGGC. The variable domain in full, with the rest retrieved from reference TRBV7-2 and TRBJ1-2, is GAGVSQSPSNKVTEKGKDVELRCDPISGHTALYWYRQSLGQGLEFLIYFQGNSAPDKSGLPSDRFSAERTGGSVSTLTIQRTQQEDSAVYLCASSLGGDRVHGYTFGSGTRLTVV.

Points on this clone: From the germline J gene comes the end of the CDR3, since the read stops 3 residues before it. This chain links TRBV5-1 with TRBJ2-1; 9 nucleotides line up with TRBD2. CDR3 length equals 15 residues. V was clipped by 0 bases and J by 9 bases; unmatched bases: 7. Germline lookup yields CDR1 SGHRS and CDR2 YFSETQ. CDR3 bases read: TGCGCCAGCAGCTTGGCGCCTAGCGGGGAGAGTGAG. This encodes CASSLAPSGESE. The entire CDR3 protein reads CASSLAPSGESEQFF.

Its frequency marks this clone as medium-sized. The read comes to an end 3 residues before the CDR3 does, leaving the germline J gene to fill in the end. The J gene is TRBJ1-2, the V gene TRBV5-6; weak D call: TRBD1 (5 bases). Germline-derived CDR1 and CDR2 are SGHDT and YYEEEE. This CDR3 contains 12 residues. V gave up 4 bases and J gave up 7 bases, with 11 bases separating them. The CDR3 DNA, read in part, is TGTGCCAGCAGCCTGGGGCACACTGGC. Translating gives CASSLGHTG. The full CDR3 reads CASSLGHTGYTF.

CDR3 bases read: TGTGCCAGCAGCTTGGAGGAGGGGGTGCTCTATGGC. It specifies CASSLEEGVLYG. The full CDR3 is CASSLEEGVLYGYTF. The chain employs TRBV7-2 and TRBJ1-2; possibly TRBD1 for D (6 bases). The read ends 3 residues before the CDR3 terminus; that terminus is restored from the germline J gene. V was clipped by 3 bases and J by 4 bases, with 15 bases between them. The CDR3 length is 15 residues. In germline, CDR1 is SGHTA, CDR2 FQGNSA.

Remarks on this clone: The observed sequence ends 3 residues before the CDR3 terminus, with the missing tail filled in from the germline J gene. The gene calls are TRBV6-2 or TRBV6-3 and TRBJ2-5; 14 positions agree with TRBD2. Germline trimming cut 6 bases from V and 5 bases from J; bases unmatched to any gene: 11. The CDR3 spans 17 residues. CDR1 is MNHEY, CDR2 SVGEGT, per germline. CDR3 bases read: TGTGCCAGCAGCTCTCCGGGACTAGCGGGGGTGGAGGAGACC. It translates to CASSSPGLAGVEET. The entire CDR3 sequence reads CASSSPGLAGVEETQYF.

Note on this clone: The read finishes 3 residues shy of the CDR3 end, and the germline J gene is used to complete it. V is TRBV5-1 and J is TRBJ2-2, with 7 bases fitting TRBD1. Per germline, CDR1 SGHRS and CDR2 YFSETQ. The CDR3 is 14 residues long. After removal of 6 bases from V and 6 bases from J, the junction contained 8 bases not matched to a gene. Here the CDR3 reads CASIGQAASGELFF. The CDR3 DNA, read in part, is TGCGCCAGCATAGGACAGGCGGCCTCCGGGGAG.

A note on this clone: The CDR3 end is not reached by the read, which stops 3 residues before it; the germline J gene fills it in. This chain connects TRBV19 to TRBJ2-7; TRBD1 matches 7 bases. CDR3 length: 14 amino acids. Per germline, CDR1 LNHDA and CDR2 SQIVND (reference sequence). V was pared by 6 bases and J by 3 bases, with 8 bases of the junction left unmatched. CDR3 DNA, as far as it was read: TGTGCCAGTAGCGACCCGGGACAGCTCTACGAG. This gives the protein CASSDPGQLYE. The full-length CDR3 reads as CASSDPGQLYEQYF. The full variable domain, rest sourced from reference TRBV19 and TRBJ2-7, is DGGITQSPKYLFRKEGQNVTLSCEQNLNHDAMYWYRQDPGQGLRLIYYSQIVNDFQKGDIAEGYSVSREKKESFPLTVTSAQKNPTAFYLCASSDPGQLYEQYFGPGTRLTVT.

The CDR3 is CASSSPTSGVTTDTYTF. The covered CDR3 bases are TGCGCCAGCAGCTCCCCTACTAGCGGGGTAACCACAGATACC. This chain uses TRBV5-1 with TRBJ1-2; D gene ambiguous. With the read ending 3 residues before the CDR3 end, the germline J gene is used to fill in that end. Germline V gives CDR1 SGHRS, CDR2 YFSETQ. The CDR3 runs 17 residues.

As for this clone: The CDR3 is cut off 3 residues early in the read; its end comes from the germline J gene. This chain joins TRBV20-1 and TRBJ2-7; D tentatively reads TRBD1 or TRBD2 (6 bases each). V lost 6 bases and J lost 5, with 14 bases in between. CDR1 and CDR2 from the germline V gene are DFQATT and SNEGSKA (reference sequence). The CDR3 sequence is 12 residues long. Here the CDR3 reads CSAAGHRDEQYF. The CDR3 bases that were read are TGCAGTGCGGCGGGACACAGGGACGAG.